The 28 T cell receptor beta chains presented below share a single source sample, sequenced in a study of human T cells and chemical hapten exposure. TCRdb processed the RACE reads anew with MiXCR; each CDR3 protein has one entry. The sample lists 60,000 to 80,000 distinct CDR3 sequences; more than 30% were seen once. The time point: patch test 1, 2 weeks after DPC sensitization. The treatment denotes: therapeutic diphenylcyclopropenone sensitization with weekly scalp DPC. Here the sequenced sample was whole blood, taken in connection with sensitization to the hapten diphenylcyclopropenone (DPC). These receptors all come from a man aged 35 to 55 with alopecia areata. Some clones in this sample may be carry-over from other donors' samples.

The J gene is TRBJ2-5, the V gene TRBV15; 10 bases map to TRBD2. Looked up from germline, CDR1 is LNHNV and CDR2 is YYDKDF (reference sequence). V dropped 2 bases and J dropped 3; count of bases not matched to a gene: 3. This CDR3 comprises 15 residues. CDR3 DNA sequence: TGTGCCACCAGCAGATCTGGGACTAGCGAAGAGACCCAGTACTTC. This sequence encodes CATSRSGTSEETQYF.

The chain is built from TRBV6-1 and TRBJ2-1; 7 bases are shared with TRBD1. This CDR3 has 15 residues. Germline CDR1 MNHNS, CDR2 SASEGT. V shed 4 bases, J shed 3 bases, and the junction held 6 bases outside the gene matches. This chain's CDR3 is CASSGYRGSYNEQFF. DNA of the CDR3: TGTGCCAGCAGTGGCTACAGGGGTAGCTACAATGAGCAGTTCTTC.

This chain connects TRBV11-2 to TRBJ2-2; 11 bases fit TRBD1. The CDR3 contains 15 residues. Germline V CDR1 and CDR2: SGHAT, FQNNGV. Trimming cost V 5 bases and J 6 bases; bases outside gene matches: 5. The CDR3 DNA follows: TGTGCCAGCAGCAGCCGGACAGGGGGCCCCGGGGAGCTGTTTTTT. Protein: CASSSRTGGPGELFF.

This clonotype has ten or more counts. The chain is built from TRBV7-6 and TRBJ1-1, with D possibly TRBD1 on 6 matching bases. The V gene lost 2 bases and the J gene lost 4 bases, with 8 bases spanning the gap. This CDR3 region has 13 residues. Germline-derived CDR1 and CDR2 are SGHVS and FNYEAQ. This chain's CDR3 is CASSLQGTTEAFF. CDR3 nucleotides: TGTGCCAGCAGCTTACAGGGGACCACTGAAGCTTTCTTT. The variable domain in full, with the rest retrieved from reference TRBV7-6 and TRBJ1-1, is GAGVSQSPRYKVTKRGQDVALRCDPISGHVSLYWYRQALGQGPEFLTYFNYEAQQDKSGLPNDRFSAERPEGSISTLTIQRTEQRDSAMYRCASSLQGTTEAFFGQGTRLTVV.

This clonotype was seen only a few times. The chain has TRBV20-1 and TRBJ2-7, with 7 bases aligning to TRBD2. In germline, CDR1 is DFQATT, CDR2 SNEGSKA (reference sequence). Unmatched junction bases numbered 4, after V lost 1 base and J lost 4 bases. The CDR3 totals 13 residues. The CDR3 DNA sequence: TGCAGTGCTAGAGGACTAGCCGTATACGAGCAGTACTTC. Protein sequence: CSARGLAVYEQYF.

This clonotype was detected once. The chain uses TRBV10-3 and TRBJ2-7, with 10 bases lining up with TRBD2. V shed 5 bases, J shed 1 base, and the junction held 2 bases outside the gene matches. The CDR3 consists of 14 residues. Germline CDR1 and CDR2: ENHRY and SYGVKD. The DNA of the CDR3 is TGTGCCATCAGTAATAGCGGGGGGTCCTACGAGCAGTACTTC. Protein sequence: CAISNSGGSYEQYF.

In this sample, this clonotype turned up many times. The chain combines TRBV20-1 with TRBJ2-3; TRBD2 aligns across 7 bases. Germline lookup yields CDR1 DFQATT and CDR2 SNEGSKA (reference sequence). The CDR3 totals 14 residues. Losses at the gene ends were 6 bases for V and 8 bases for J; bases not matched to a gene: 14. CDR3 sequence (DNA): TGCAGTGCCGCCCCTCCAGCGGGGCGCAGTACGCAGTATTTT. This translates into CSAAPPAGRSTQYF.

The chain employs TRBV20-1 and TRBJ1-2; 7 bases agree with TRBD1. CDR3 length: 13 amino acids. Germline V gene data show CDR1 as DFQATT and CDR2 as SNEGSKA (reference sequence). The ends lost 6 bases at V and 1 base at J; junction bases unmatched: 5. The CDR3 loop is CSAPGQLNYGYTF. In DNA, the CDR3 is TGCAGTGCACCGGGACAGCTTAACTATGGCTACACCTTC.

A note on this clonotype: The germline gene is not matched at one end of the junction; a read error may be the cause. This chain uses TRBV4-2 with TRBJ1-5; TRBD1 might be the D (5 bases). CDR1 LGHNA and CDR2 YNFKEQ come from the germline V gene. This CDR3 has 16 amino acids. Here the CDR3 DNA reads TGTGCCAGCAGCCAGGGGACTGCCGATAGCAATCAGCCCCAGCATTTC. Translated: CASSQGTADSNQPQHF.

This sequence joins TRBV6-2 or TRBV6-3 and TRBJ2-5; D unclear. V was cut by 7 bases and J by 5 bases, with 17 bases left in between. Germline V gene data show CDR1 as MNHEY and CDR2 as SVGEGT. The CDR3 is 14 amino acids. The CDR3 protein is CASTAPGRAETQYF. Here the CDR3 DNA reads TGTGCCAGCACCGCCCCCGGACGGGCTGAGACCCAGTACTTC.

The J gene is TRBJ1-1, the V gene TRBV15; D gene ambiguous. V lost 1 base, J lost 1 base, and 7 bases lay in between. From germline, CDR1 is LNHNV and CDR2 YYDKDF (reference sequence). The length of the CDR3 is 14 residues. This CDR3 is CATSRGGENTEAFF. The CDR3 region has the DNA TGTGCCACCAGCAGAGGTGGAGAGAACACTGAAGCTTTCTTT.

This clonotype showed up many times. The gene calls are TRBV20-1 and TRBJ2-6, with D possibly called TRBD1 or TRBD2 (5 bases each). Trimming shortened V by 4 bases and J by 2 bases, and 18 bases separated the two germline ends. Germline CDR1 is DFQATT and CDR2 is SNEGSKA (reference sequence). This CDR3 has 17 amino acids. Here the CDR3 DNA reads TGCAGTGCTAAACCCGGCAGGGTGGGACCTGGGGCCAACGTCCTGACTTTC. Protein product: CSAKPGRVGPGANVLTF.

The gene calls are TRBV4-2 and TRBJ2-3, with a possible D match to TRBD1 (6 bases). The V end lost 1 base, the J end lost 2 bases, and 13 bases lay between the germline ends. CDR3 size: 16 residues. The germline V gene has CDR1 LGHNA and CDR2 YNFKEQ. CDR3 region: CASSQVVGQLTDTQYF. The DNA for the CDR3 is TGTGCCAGCAGCCAAGTGGTAGGACAGCTCACAGATACGCAGTATTTT.

The table lists this clonotype with a few counts. This chain links TRBV28 with TRBJ2-7; 12 positions match TRBD1. The junction had 8 bases not matched to a gene; V was cut back by 5 bases and J by 3 bases. Germline V gives CDR1 MDHEN, CDR2 SYDVKM. This CDR3 comprises 16 residues. Here the CDR3 DNA reads TGTGCCAGCAGTCTCTCCGGGACAGGGGGCTTCTACGAGCAGTACTTC. Its protein product is CASSLSGTGGFYEQYF.

The chain uses TRBV28 and TRBJ2-1; no firm D call. CDR1 is MDHEN, CDR2 SYDVKM, per germline. With 3 bases removed from V and 4 bases from J, the gap between germline ends came to 4 bases. The CDR3 consists of 12 residues. CDR3 DNA sequence: TGTGCCAGCAGTTTTGAATACAATGAGCAGTTCTTC. It encodes CASSFEYNEQFF.

This clonotype showed up just a few times. The chain employs TRBV6-5 and TRBJ1-5; D unresolved. Trimming pared 6 bases from V and 0 bases from J, leaving 21 bases between. The CDR3 runs to 18 residues. Germline assignment: CDR1 MNHEY and CDR2 SVGAGI. CDR3 region: CASSKSSAGIYSNQPQHF. CDR3 in DNA: TGTGCCAGCAGCAAATCCTCAGCCGGGATCTATAGCAATCAGCCCCAGCATTTT.

J is TRBJ1-2 and V is TRBV29-1; D unresolved. With 4 bases removed from V and 5 bases from J, the gap between germline ends came to 14 bases. Germline CDR1 is SQVTM and CDR2 is ANQGSEA. This CDR3 has 13 amino acids. The CDR3 sequence is CSVVQLLGYGYTF. Written as DNA, the CDR3 is TGCAGCGTTGTACAGCTTTTAGGGTATGGCTACACCTTC.

The sample holds a few counts of this clonotype. V usage is TRBV20-1 and J usage is TRBJ2-1; TRBD2 matches at 16 bases. Germline V gene data show CDR1 as DFQATT and CDR2 as SNEGSKA (reference sequence). Trimming took 3 bases from V and 9 from J; bases not matched to a gene: 14. The CDR3 consists of 18 residues. The CDR3 is CSARAGQGLAGGLGEQFF. In DNA form, the CDR3 reads TGCAGTGCTAGGGCCGGCCAGGGACTAGCGGGAGGGCTTGGTGAGCAGTTCTTC.

This clonotype was counted only a few times. CDR3 coding DNA: TGTGCCAGCACTACCCGGGGACCGTGGAATGAAAAACTGTTTTTT. Translation gives CASTTRGPWNEKLFF. The chain employs TRBV28 and TRBJ1-4; D possibly corresponds to TRBD1 (5 bases). Germline lookup yields CDR1 MDHEN and CDR2 SYDVKM. V shed 7 bases and J shed 5 bases, with 17 bases lying between them. The CDR3 is 15 amino acids.

This clonotype occurred a few times. V usage is TRBV12-3 or TRBV12-4 and J usage is TRBJ2-3; D call uncertain. The length of the CDR3 is 11 residues. Trimming removed 3 bases from V and 8 bases from J, with 6 bases in between. The CDR3 protein is CASSLMGTQYF. CDR3 coding DNA: TGTGCCAGCAGTTTGATGGGTACGCAGTATTTT.

This clonotype was counted between two and nine times. V gene TRBV12-3 or TRBV12-4 combines with J gene TRBJ2-3; 9 nucleotides match TRBD2. The trim removed 7 bases at V and 4 bases at J, leaving 15 bases unmatched. The length of the CDR3 is 17 residues. CDR3 DNA: TGTGCCAGCACCCCAAGGCGGACTAGCGTTTCCTCAGATACGCAGTATTTT. As protein: CASTPRRTSVSSDTQYF.

The V call is TRBV3-1, the J call TRBJ1-1; D possibly corresponds to TRBD1 (5 bases). The V end lost 0 bases, the J end lost 11 bases, and 13 bases lay between the germline ends. The CDR3 consists of 13 residues. In germline, CDR1 is LGHDT, CDR2 YNNKEL (reference sequence). CDR3 protein: CASSQDGRVGAFF. In DNA, the CDR3 is TGTGCCAGCAGCCAAGATGGCAGGGTCGGCGCTTTCTTT. The variable domain in full, completed from reference TRBV3-1 and TRBJ1-1, reads DTAVSQTPKYLVTQMGNDKSIKCEQNLGHDTMYWYKQDSKKFLKIMFSYNNKELIINETVPNRFSPKSPDKAHLNLHINSLELGDSAVYFCASSQDGRVGAFFGQGTRLTVV.

The chain joins TRBV6-5 to TRBJ1-1; TRBD1 matches 11 bases. This CDR3 is 15 amino acids long. J gave up 3 bases and V 7 bases, and 7 bases lay outside the gene matches. The germline CDR1 and CDR2 sequences are MNHEY and SVGAGI. The CDR3 DNA reads TGTGCCAGCAACCCCTGGGGACAGGGGGACACTGAAGCTTTCTTT. It specifies CASNPWGQGDTEAFF.

This chain connects TRBV19 to TRBJ1-5; 12 nucleotides agree with TRBD1. Germline CDR1 is LNHDA and CDR2 is SQIVND (reference sequence). The CDR3 contains 15 residues. J was trimmed by 3 bases and V by 6 bases; bases with no gene match: 3. The CDR3 DNA is TGTGCCAGTAGCGGGACAGGGGGCACCAATCAGCCCCAGCATTTT. Translated, it gives CASSGTGGTNQPQHF.

This clonotype was counted a few times. The V gene is TRBV10-1, the J gene TRBJ2-2, with no clear D. Germline V gene lookup returns CDR1 WNHNN and CDR2 SYGVQD (reference sequence). There are 15 residues in the CDR3. V gave up 3 bases and J gave up 2 bases, with 10 bases separating them. The CDR3 region has the DNA TGCGCCAGCAGTGAATTAGTTGGAAACACCGGGGAGCTGTTTTTT. Translating gives CASSELVGNTGELFF.

This clonotype came up a few times. The chain is built from TRBV4-3 and TRBJ2-1; 9 bases align to TRBD1. J lost 5 bases, V lost 0 bases, and 5 bases had no gene match. CDR3 length: 16 amino acids. Germline-derived CDR1 and CDR2 are LGHNA and YSLEER. CDR3 amino acids: CASSQDSQGAHNEQFF. The CDR3, as DNA: TGCGCCAGCAGCCAAGATTCACAGGGGGCCCACAATGAGCAGTTCTTC.

V is TRBV4-1 and J is TRBJ1-1, with TRBD1 identical over 9 bases. The CDR3 has 16 amino acids. CDR1 is MGHRA and CDR2 is YSYEKL in the germline V gene. After removal of 1 base from V and 4 bases from J, the junction contained 7 bases not matched to a gene. The CDR3, as DNA: TGCGCCAGCAGCCAAGCATTACAGGGGGCTGGCACTGAAGCTTTCTTT. Its protein product is CASSQALQGAGTEAFF.

The chain recombines TRBV13 with TRBJ2-2; D is uncertain. V gave up 2 bases and J gave up 3 bases, with 13 bases separating them. This CDR3 region has 16 residues. The germline CDR1 and CDR2 sequences are PRHDT and FYEKMQ (reference sequence). The CDR3 loop reads CASSLSMSYYTGELFF. CDR3 in DNA: TGTGCCAGCAGCTTATCCATGAGCTATTACACCGGGGAGCTGTTTTTT.